The 26 T cell receptor beta chains presented below share a single source sample, sequenced in a study of blood T cells in healthy people across ages. Together with a sample-barcoded 5' primer, a J-beta primer mix was included in a second PCR lasting roughly 6 to 12 cycles. Each CDR3 protein is one row after TCRdb ran MiXCR on the 5' RACE reads. The table lists hundreds of thousands of distinct CDR3 sequences, under 30% of them singletons, with 15% to 18% in the top ten. The sequenced material came from blood. Receptor source: a woman older than 75 in good health.

This clonotype came up many times. The rearrangement links TRBV6-2 or TRBV6-3 to TRBJ2-7; D not certain. V dropped 2 bases and J dropped 6 bases, with 11 bases sitting between them. The CDR3 contains 13 residues. Germline V lookup: CDR1 MNHEY, CDR2 SVGEGT. Written as DNA, the CDR3 is TGTGCCAGCAGTTACGGCTCCCTGGGCGAGCAGTACTTC. It is translated as CASSYGSLGEQYF.

Notes on this clonotype: A much larger clonotype is one base distant, so this may be a read error. This chain joins TRBV5-1 and TRBJ2-3; no reliable D call. V shed 0 bases and J shed 4 bases, with 12 bases lying between them. The CDR3 is made up of 15 amino acids. Germline V gives CDR1 SGHRS, CDR2 YFSETQ. For the CDR3, the DNA is TGCGCCAGCAGCTTGGACCACGGAAGCGCAGATACGCAGTATTTT. This translates into CASSLDHGSADTQYF.

Many counts were recorded for this clonotype. The chain links TRBV6-5 to TRBJ2-1; 7 positions agree with TRBD1. Germline V gene data show CDR1 as MNHEY and CDR2 as SVGAGI. The junction had 1 base not matched to a gene; V was cut back by 6 bases and J by 2 bases. The CDR3 is 13 amino acids. The CDR3 nucleotides are TGTGCCAGCAGCGGGACAGCCTACAATGAGCAGTTCTTC. The encoded protein is CASSGTAYNEQFF.

Regarding this clonotype: Given a much more abundant clone one base away, this may be a read error. V gene TRBV5-5 combines with J gene TRBJ2-1, with D perhaps matching TRBD2 (7 bases). This CDR3 has 14 amino acids. The ends were cut back, 6 bases at V and 9 bases at J, with 19 bases in the middle. The germline V gene has CDR1 SGHKS and CDR2 YYEKEE (reference sequence). DNA of the CDR3: TGTGCCAGCACCCCAACGGGCGGGGGCCGTGAGCAGTTCTTC. It is translated as CASTPTGGGREQFF.

This clonotype has a handful of counts. A much bigger clone sits one base away, suggesting this may be a read error. The gene calls are TRBV6-6 and TRBJ2-5; 10 bases align to TRBD2. The CDR3 is made up of 16 amino acids. The germline V gene has CDR1 MNHNY and CDR2 SVGAGI (reference sequence). V lost 5 bases and J lost 11; bases outside the gene matches: 17. The DNA for the CDR3 is TGTGCCAGCAGTGCCCCTCGAGCGGGGGGGTTCTATGAGCAGTACTTC. Protein sequence: CASSAPRAGGFYEQYF.

As for this clonotype: This CDR3 is missing its conserved last phenylalanine or tryptophan, likely due to a read error. The DNA is omitted, as the CDR3 cannot be located on it reliably, and the CDR3 follows TCRdb's listing. The chain has TRBV12-3 or TRBV12-4 and TRBJ2-4; the table names TRBD1, a call not compared with the DNA. The CDR3 extends over 12 residues, inclusive of both ends. The chain's CDR3 is CASSLNRDPKYC.

This clonotype was picked up many times. V is TRBV5-4 and J is TRBJ2-3; 7 positions agree with TRBD1. V trimming: 0 bases; J trimming: 4 bases; junction bases outside the gene matches: 17. CDR3 length: 19 residues. Germline V lookup: CDR1 SGHNT, CDR2 YYREEE (reference sequence). CDR3 sequence reads: CASSLEPMRQGKLADTQYF. CDR3 sequence (DNA): TGTGCCAGCAGCTTGGAACCGATGAGACAGGGAAAATTGGCAGATACGCAGTATTTT.

With regard to this clonotype: One junction end disagrees with the germline gene, perhaps due to a read error. The chain recombines TRBV7-9 with TRBJ2-6; D is uncertain. From germline, CDR1 is SEHNR and CDR2 FQNEAQ (reference sequence). The CDR3 length is 15 residues. In DNA, the CDR3 is TGTGCCAGCAGCTTAGGGGGTTCCTTGGCCAACGTCCCGACTTTC. Amino acid sequence: CASSLGGSLANVPTF.

This clonotype has ten or more counts. V gene TRBV12-3 or TRBV12-4 combines with J gene TRBJ1-2, with 8 bases lining up with TRBD1. V dropped 3 bases and J dropped 8; count of bases not matched to a gene: 5. The CDR3 covers 13 residues. The CDR3 coding sequence is TGTGCCAGCAGTTTTCAGGGGGCTTACGGCTACACCTTC. Protein product: CASSFQGAYGYTF.

This clonotype was picked up many times. The V gene is TRBV29-1, the J gene TRBJ2-5; D may be TRBD2 (5 bases). The CDR3 has 13 residues. V shed 6 bases and J shed 5 bases, with 16 bases lying between them. Germline V gene lookup returns CDR1 SQVTM and CDR2 ANQGSEA. This CDR3 reads CSVALATGETQYF. In DNA form, the CDR3 reads TGCAGCGTGGCTCTAGCTACCGGGGAGACCCAGTACTTC.

Concerning this clonotype: The junction does not match germline at one end; this may be a read error. The genes are TRBV7-8 and TRBJ1-2; D is ambiguous. This CDR3 contains 15 residues. The V gene's germline CDR1 is SGHVS and CDR2 FQNEAQ. The CDR3 sequence: CTSSPERGANYGYTF. The CDR3 region has the DNA TGTACCAGCAGCCCTGAACGGGGTGCAAACTATGGCTACACCTTC.

About this clonotype: Being one base from a much bigger clone, this may be a read error. J is TRBJ2-3 and V is TRBV9; D is ambiguous. The germline gives CDR1 SGDLS, CDR2 YYNGEE. The CDR3 covers 13 residues. In DNA, the CDR3 is TGTGCCGGCAGCGTAGGCCGCCCAGATACGCAGTATTTT. Amino acid sequence: CAGSVGRPDTQYF.

In this sample, this clonotype turned up once. V and J are TRBV4-2 and TRBJ2-6, with 8 bases identical to TRBD1. Trimming at V came to 3 bases and at J to 4 bases, leaving 8 bases not matched to a gene. Per germline, CDR1 LGHNA and CDR2 YNFKEQ. The length of the CDR3 is 17 residues. This CDR3 is CASSHREDRAGANVLTF. In nucleotides, the CDR3 is TGTGCCAGCAGCCATCGAGAGGACAGGGCAGGGGCCAACGTCCTGACTTTC.

Regarding this clonotype: A much larger clone lies a single base off, so this may be a read error. CDR3 DNA sequence: TGTGCCAGCAGCCCCTGGACAGGGGAGAACACTGAAGCTTTCTTT. This translates into CASSPWTGENTEAFF. V usage is TRBV12-3 or TRBV12-4 and J usage is TRBJ1-1; 9 positions agree with TRBD1. The CDR3 covers 15 residues. The V segment lost 6 bases and the J segment 1 base; nucleotides outside the gene matches: 6.

This clonotype was counted a few times. The gene calls are TRBV5-4 and TRBJ1-2; 12 nucleotides match TRBD1. This CDR3 has 16 amino acids. The V gene's germline CDR1 is SGHNT and CDR2 YYREEE (reference sequence). V gave up 0 bases and J gave up 5 bases; unmatched junction bases: 5. The CDR3 bases are TGTGCCAGCAGCTTGGATCCGGGACAGGGGGCTTATGGCTACACCTTC. The encoded protein is CASSLDPGQGAYGYTF.

This clonotype was seen many times. V gene TRBV7-2 combines with J gene TRBJ2-1; TRBD2 is a possible D gene (7 bases). Germline V gene lookup returns CDR1 SGHTA and CDR2 FQGNSA. V lost 3 bases and J lost 9, with 15 bases in between. The CDR3 runs 14 residues. As DNA, the CDR3 is TGTGCCAGCAGCTTGCGGGGGCCGGTAAGTGAGCAGTTCTTC. It is translated as CASSLRGPVSEQFF.

On this clonotype itself: Because the CDR3's place on the DNA is in doubt, the DNA is left out and the CDR3 is given as listed by TCRdb. The J gene is TRBJ2-1, the V gene TRBV12-5; TRBD1 is taken as the D call from the table, unchecked against the DNA. Termini included, the CDR3 measures 17 amino acids. Germline V lookup: CDR1 LGHNT, CDR2 FRNRAP. The CDR3 reads CASGLGTGHSSYNEQYF.

Many counts were recorded for this clonotype. This chain joins TRBV7-9 and TRBJ1-2; 11 bases are a match to TRBD1. Germline CDR1 reads SEHNR; CDR2 reads FQNEAQ (reference sequence). Trimming at V came to 3 bases and at J to 8 bases, leaving 11 bases not matched to a gene. This CDR3 has 16 residues. The CDR3 DNA sequence: TGTGCCAGCAGCTTCCTCGATCCGGGACAGGGGGGAGGCTACACCTTC. It translates to CASSFLDPGQGGGYTF.

This clonotype has a count of ten or more. A junction boundary mismatches the germline segment, possibly from a read error. The V and J genes are TRBV24-1 and TRBJ2-3; no clear D. The CDR3 totals 12 residues. Germline V gene data show CDR1 as KGHDR and CDR2 as SFDVKD. CDR3 nucleotide sequence: TGTGCCACCAGTGATTTTCGAGATACGCGGTATTTT. Translating it yields CATSDFRDTRYF.

Details on this clonotype: It may be a read error: a sequence one base away is much more abundant. This sequence joins TRBV5-1 and TRBJ1-4; D gene unclear. Between the trimmed V and J ends, which lost 4 bases and 5 bases, there was a span of 12 bases. The CDR3 loop spans 14 amino acids. Germline V gene sequence: CDR1 SGHRS, CDR2 YFSETQ. The CDR3 nucleotides read TGCGCCAGCAGCGATGGACGGTTGAATGAAAAACTGTTTTTT. It codes for CASSDGRLNEKLFF.

As for this clonotype: A read error may produce the germline difference seen at one junction end. This chain connects TRBV20-1 to TRBJ2-1; unclear D gene. The CDR3 is 14 amino acids. The germline V gene has CDR1 DFQATT and CDR2 SNEGSKA (reference sequence). The CDR3 nucleotides are TGCAGTGCTAGTGCCCTAAACTCCTACAATGAGCAGTGCTTC. Translated: CSASALNSYNEQCF.

V and J are TRBV12-3 or TRBV12-4 and TRBJ2-7, with no clear D. The CDR3 sequence is 14 residues long. Trimming pared 6 bases from V and 5 bases from J, leaving 17 bases between. CDR3 in DNA: TGTGCCAGCAGCCAACGAGAGAGAGCAGACGAGCAGTACTTC. It translates to CASSQRERADEQYF.

As regards this clonotype: A much more abundant neighbour one base away suggests this may be a read error. The V and J genes are TRBV7-2 and TRBJ1-2; unclear D gene. From germline, CDR1 is SGHTA and CDR2 FQGNSA. This CDR3 is 13 amino acids long. V was pared by 3 bases and J by 5 bases, with 10 bases between. CDR3 coding DNA: TGTACCAGCAGCTTTGGTCCCTCATATGGCTACACCTTC. Translation: CTSSFGPSYGYTF. Combining the CDR3 with reference TRBV7-2 and TRBJ1-2 gives the whole variable domain GAGVSQSPSNKVTEKGKDVELRCDPISGHTALYWYRQSLGQGLEFLIYFQGNSAPDKSGLPSDRFSAERTGGSVSTLTIQRTQQEDSAVYLCTSSFGPSYGYTFGSGTRLTVV.

This clonotype was observed at least ten times. The rearrangement uses TRBV27 and TRBJ2-7; D might be TRBD1 (6 bases). Germline V gene data show CDR1 as MNHEY and CDR2 as SMNVEV (reference sequence). CDR3 length: 13 residues. Trimming cost V 3 bases and J 6 bases, with 12 bases left between them. CDR3 amino acids: CASSLSQGSEQYF. CDR3 in DNA: TGTGCCAGCAGTTTGTCCCAGGGGAGCGAGCAGTACTTC.

The sample holds many counts of this clonotype. The V gene is TRBV29-1, the J gene TRBJ1-1; perhaps TRBD1 as D (6 bases). The CDR3 has 13 residues. The germline V gene encodes CDR1 SQVTM and CDR2 ANQGSEA. V was shortened by 7 bases and J by 6 bases, with 18 bases between the two germline ends. CDR3 coding DNA: TGCAGCGCCCGGGGGGGCCCGAAGGCTGAAGCTTTCTTT. Translation: CSARGGPKAEAFF.

Many counts were recorded for this clonotype. This sequence may be a read error, since a much larger clone differs from it by one base. V usage is TRBV5-1 and J usage is TRBJ2-7; D gene uncertain. This CDR3 is 13 amino acids long. Trimming stripped 0 bases from V and 7 bases from J, with 11 bases between. Per germline, CDR1 SGHRS and CDR2 YFSETQ. As DNA, the CDR3 is TGCGCCAGCAGCTTGGGAGGCCTCAATGAGCAGTACTTC. Translated: CASSLGGLNEQYF. The whole variable domain, remainder taken from reference TRBV5-1 and TRBJ2-7, is KAGVTQTPRYLIKTRGQQVTLSCSPISGHRSVSWYQQTPGQGLQFLFEYFSETQRNKGNFPGRFSGRQFSNSRSEMNVSTLELGDSALYLCASSLGGLNEQYFGPGTRLTVT.